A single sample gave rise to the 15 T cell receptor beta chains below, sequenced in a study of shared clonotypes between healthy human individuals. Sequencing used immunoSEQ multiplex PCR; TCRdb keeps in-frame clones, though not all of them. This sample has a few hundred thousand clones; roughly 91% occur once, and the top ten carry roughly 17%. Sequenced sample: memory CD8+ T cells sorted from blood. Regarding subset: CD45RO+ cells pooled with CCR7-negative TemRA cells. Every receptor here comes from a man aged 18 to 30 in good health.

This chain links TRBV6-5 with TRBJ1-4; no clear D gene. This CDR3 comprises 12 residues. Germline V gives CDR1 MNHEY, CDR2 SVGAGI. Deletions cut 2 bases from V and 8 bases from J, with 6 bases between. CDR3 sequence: CASSYVGEKLFF. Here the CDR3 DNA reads TGTGCCAGCAGTTACGTGGGCGAAAAACTGTTTTTT.

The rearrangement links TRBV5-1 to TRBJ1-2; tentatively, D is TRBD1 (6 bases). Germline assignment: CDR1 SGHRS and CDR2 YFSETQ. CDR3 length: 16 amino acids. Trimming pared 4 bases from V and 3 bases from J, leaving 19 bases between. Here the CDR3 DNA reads TGCGCCAGCAGCGGTGGACAGTTCGTTAGGCACTATGGCTACACCTTC. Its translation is CASSGGQFVRHYGYTF.

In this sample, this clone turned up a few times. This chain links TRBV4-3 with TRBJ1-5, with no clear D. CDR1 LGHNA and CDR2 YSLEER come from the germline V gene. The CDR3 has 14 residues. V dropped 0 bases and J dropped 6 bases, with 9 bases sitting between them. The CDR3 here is CASSQDHVSQPQHF. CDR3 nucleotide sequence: TGCGCCAGCAGCCAAGATCACGTGAGTCAGCCCCAGCATTTT.

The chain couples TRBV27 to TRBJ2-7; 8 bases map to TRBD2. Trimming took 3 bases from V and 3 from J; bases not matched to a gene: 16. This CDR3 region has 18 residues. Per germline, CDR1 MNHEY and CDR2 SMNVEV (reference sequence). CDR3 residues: CASSFTLVGRGAFYEQYF. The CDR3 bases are TGTGCCAGCAGTTTTACCCTAGTCGGGCGGGGGGCCTTCTACGAGCAGTACTTC.

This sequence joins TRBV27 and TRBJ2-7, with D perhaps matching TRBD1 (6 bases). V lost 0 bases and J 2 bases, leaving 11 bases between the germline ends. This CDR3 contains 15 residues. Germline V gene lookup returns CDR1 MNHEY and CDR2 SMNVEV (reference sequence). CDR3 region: CASSLSGRGTYEQYF. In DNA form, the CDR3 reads TGTGCCAGCAGTTTATCTGGCAGGGGCACCTACGAGCAGTACTTC.

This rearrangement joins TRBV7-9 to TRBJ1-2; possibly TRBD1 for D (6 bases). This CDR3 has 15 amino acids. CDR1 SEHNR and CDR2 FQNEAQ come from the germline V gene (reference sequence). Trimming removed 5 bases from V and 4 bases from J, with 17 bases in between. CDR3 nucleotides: TGTGCCAGCAGCCAGGAATCCCGACAGGCCTATGGCTACACCTTC. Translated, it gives CASSQESRQAYGYTF.

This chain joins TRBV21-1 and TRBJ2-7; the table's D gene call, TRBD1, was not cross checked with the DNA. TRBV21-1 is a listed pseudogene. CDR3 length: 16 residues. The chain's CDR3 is CASSRKYGTLDYEQYF. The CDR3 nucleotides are TGTGCCAGCAGTCGAAAATATGGGACACTAGACTACGAGCAGTACTTC.

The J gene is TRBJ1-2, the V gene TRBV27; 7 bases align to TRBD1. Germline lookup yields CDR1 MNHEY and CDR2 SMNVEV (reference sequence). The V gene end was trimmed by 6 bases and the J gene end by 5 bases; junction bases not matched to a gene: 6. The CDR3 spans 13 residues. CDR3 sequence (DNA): TGTGCCAGCAGGGGGACAGCCGAGTATGGCTACACCTTC. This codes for CASRGTAEYGYTF.

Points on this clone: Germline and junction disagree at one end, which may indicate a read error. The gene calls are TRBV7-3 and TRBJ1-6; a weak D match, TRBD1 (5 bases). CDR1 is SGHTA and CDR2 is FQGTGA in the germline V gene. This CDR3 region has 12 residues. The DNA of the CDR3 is TGTGCCAGCAACTTAGGGACCTCACCCCTCCACTTT. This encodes CASNLGTSPLHF.

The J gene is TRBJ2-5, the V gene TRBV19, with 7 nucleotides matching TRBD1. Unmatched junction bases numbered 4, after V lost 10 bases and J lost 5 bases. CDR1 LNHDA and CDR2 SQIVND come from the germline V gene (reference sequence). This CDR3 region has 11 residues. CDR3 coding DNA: TGTGCCACCACAGGGGATGAGACCCAGTACTTC. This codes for CATTGDETQYF.

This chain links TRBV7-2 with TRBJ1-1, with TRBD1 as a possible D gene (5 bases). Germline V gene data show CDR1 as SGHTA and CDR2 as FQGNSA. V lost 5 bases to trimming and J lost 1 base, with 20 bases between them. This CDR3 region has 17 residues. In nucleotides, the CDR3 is TGTGCCAGCAGCCAAACACACCGGGGCTATAGGAACACTGAAGCTTTCTTT. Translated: CASSQTHRGYRNTEAFF. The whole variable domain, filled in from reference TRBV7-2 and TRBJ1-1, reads GAGVSQSPSNKVTEKGKDVELRCDPISGHTALYWYRQSLGQGLEFLIYFQGNSAPDKSGLPSDRFSAERTGGSVSTLTIQRTQQEDSAVYLCASSQTHRGYRNTEAFFGQGTRLTVV.

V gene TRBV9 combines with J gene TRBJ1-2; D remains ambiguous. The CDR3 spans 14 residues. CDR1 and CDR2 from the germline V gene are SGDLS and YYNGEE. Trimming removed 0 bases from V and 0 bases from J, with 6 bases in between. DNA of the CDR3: TGTGCCAGCAGCGTAGAAACAGCTAACTATGGCTACACCTTC. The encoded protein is CASSVETANYGYTF.

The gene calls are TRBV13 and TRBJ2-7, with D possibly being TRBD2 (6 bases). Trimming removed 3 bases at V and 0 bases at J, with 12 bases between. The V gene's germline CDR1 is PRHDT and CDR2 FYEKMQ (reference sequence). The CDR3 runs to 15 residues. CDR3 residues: CASSFTLASSYEQYF. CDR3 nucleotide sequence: TGTGCCAGCAGCTTCACGCTAGCGAGCTCCTACGAGCAGTACTTC.

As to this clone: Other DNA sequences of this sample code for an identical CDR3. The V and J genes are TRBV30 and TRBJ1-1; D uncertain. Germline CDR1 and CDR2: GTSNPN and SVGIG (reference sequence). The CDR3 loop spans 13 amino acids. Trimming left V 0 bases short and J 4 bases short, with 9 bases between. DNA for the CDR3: TGTGCCTGGAGTGTAGAGGGAATCACTGAAGCTTTCTTT. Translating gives CAWSVEGITEAFF.

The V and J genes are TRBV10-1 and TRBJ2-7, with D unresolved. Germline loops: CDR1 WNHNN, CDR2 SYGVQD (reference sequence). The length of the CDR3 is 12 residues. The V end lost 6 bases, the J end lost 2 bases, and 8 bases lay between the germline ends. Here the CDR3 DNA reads TGCGCCAGCAGAGCCATTCCCTACGAGCAGTACTTC. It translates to CASRAIPYEQYF.